Shown below are 22 T cell receptor beta chains from a single sample sequenced in a study of T cells in Graves' hyperthyroidism and ophthalmopathy. Researchers amplified the TCR beta CDR3 regions from RNA transcripts. First-round RT-PCR of the TCR CDR3 relied on the HTBI primer set. TCRdb redid the calling of the multiplex PCR reads with MiXCR, one entry per CDR3 protein. The data hold hundreds of thousands of distinct CDR3 sequences, with less than 15% observed a single time. The sequenced sample was blood. The receptors were gathered from a woman aged 18-29 years with Graves' hyperthyroidism.

This clonotype was detected a few times. The chain has TRBV6-1 and TRBJ2-5, with TRBD1 identical over 7 bases. The CDR3 has 13 amino acids. Germline V gives CDR1 MNHNS, CDR2 SASEGT. The J segment lost 5 bases and the V segment lost 6 bases, leaving 6 bases of the junction unmatched. The chain's CDR3 is CASRKTGLETQYF. The CDR3, as DNA: TGTGCCAGCAGAAAGACAGGGTTGGAGACCCAGTACTTC.

This clonotype occurred many times. The J gene is TRBJ2-5, the V gene TRBV9; 7 nucleotides agree with TRBD2. This CDR3 contains 16 residues. V lost 1 base, J lost 3 bases, and 9 bases stayed unmatched. Germline-derived CDR1 and CDR2 are SGDLS and YYNGEE. The CDR3 spells CASSVRAGASKETQYF. CDR3 sequence (DNA): TGTGCCAGCAGCGTAAGGGCGGGAGCCTCGAAAGAGACCCAGTACTTC.

This clonotype was seen ten or more times. This sequence joins TRBV18 and TRBJ2-3; TRBD1 might be the D (6 bases). CDR1 KGHSH and CDR2 LQKENI come from the germline V gene. The CDR3 is 14 residues long. Trimming cost V 3 bases and J 3 bases, with 10 bases left between them. CDR3 nucleotides: TGTGCCAGCTCACCTTACAGGGTTACAGATACGCAGTATTTT. Amino acids: CASSPYRVTDTQYF.

The V gene is TRBV28, the J gene TRBJ2-2, with TRBD1 matching over 11 bases. Germline lookup yields CDR1 MDHEN and CDR2 SYDVKM. The V gene end was trimmed by 1 base and the J gene end by 5 bases; junction bases not matched to a gene: 9. The CDR3 loop spans 18 amino acids. CDR3 nucleotides: TGTGCCAGCAGTTTATTTCAAGGACAGGGGGCGAGAACCGGGGAGCTGTTTTTT. It yields the protein CASSLFQGQGARTGELFF. The full variable domain, completed using reference TRBV28 and TRBJ2-2, is DVKVTQSSRYLVKRTGEKVFLECVQDMDHENMFWYRQDPGLGLRLIYFSYDVKMKEKGDIPEGYSVSREKKERFSLILESASTNQTSMYLCASSLFQGQGARTGELFFGEGSRLTVL.

V gene TRBV6-5 combines with J gene TRBJ1-6; possibly TRBD1 for D (6 bases). Trimming removed 0 bases from V and 4 bases from J, with 10 bases in between. This CDR3 is built from 16 residues. Germline values: CDR1 MNHEY, CDR2 SVGAGI. This chain's CDR3 is CASSYSRQAYNSPLHF. DNA of the CDR3: TGTGCCAGCAGTTACTCGAGACAGGCATATAATTCACCCCTCCACTTT.

This clonotype was picked up many times. The V call is TRBV11-2, the J call TRBJ2-7, with TRBD1 matching 10 bases. Losses at the gene ends were 5 bases for V and 6 bases for J; bases not matched to a gene: 7. Per the germline V gene, CDR1 is SGHAT and CDR2 is FQNNGV. The CDR3 totals 14 residues. The CDR3 region has the DNA TGTGCCAGCAGCCCCAGACAGGGGGCGGCCGAGCAGTACTTC. Translating it yields CASSPRQGAAEQYF.

V usage is TRBV5-1 and J usage is TRBJ2-1, with 13 positions matching TRBD2. The length of the CDR3 is 17 residues. The V gene's germline CDR1 is SGHRS and CDR2 YFSETQ. V shed 4 bases and J 1 base; nucleotides not matched to a gene: 5. CDR3 nucleotides: TGCGCCAGCAGCATCTGGACTAGCGGGAGTTCCTACAATGAGCAGTTCTTC. It specifies CASSIWTSGSSYNEQFF.

This clonotype was counted many times. CDR3 sequence reads: CATGTTNEQFF. The CDR3 nucleotides read TGTGCCACCGGGACCACGAATGAGCAGTTCTTC. The chain links TRBV2 to TRBJ2-1, with D perhaps given as TRBD1 or TRBD2 (5 bases each). Trimming shortened V by 10 bases and J by 7 bases, and 11 bases separated the two germline ends. CDR1 and CDR2 from the germline V gene are SNHLY and FYNNEI. This CDR3 is 11 amino acids long.

This clonotype was seen repeatedly, ten times or more. The V gene is TRBV15, the J gene TRBJ2-3; unclear D gene. The V gene lost 0 bases and the J gene lost 0 bases, with 7 bases spanning the gap. Germline V gives CDR1 LNHNV, CDR2 YYDKDF (reference sequence). The CDR3 sequence is 15 residues long. The CDR3 coding sequence is TGTGCCACCAGCAGAGATCCCGGGAGCACAGATACGCAGTATTTT. Translated, it gives CATSRDPGSTDTQYF.

The sample holds many counts of this clonotype. The chain recombines TRBV7-9 with TRBJ2-7; D gene unclear. The V gene lost 3 bases and the J gene lost 0 bases, with 6 bases spanning the gap. The CDR3 runs to 13 residues. From germline, CDR1 is SEHNR and CDR2 FQNEAQ (reference sequence). CDR3 sequence: CASSFLFSYEQYF. DNA of the CDR3: TGTGCCAGCAGCTTTCTTTTCTCCTACGAGCAGTACTTC.

This clonotype was recorded a few times. This chain links TRBV7-3 with TRBJ1-2; a possible D gene is TRBD1 (5 bases). In germline, CDR1 is SGHTA, CDR2 FQGTGA. V was pared by 6 bases and J by 7 bases, with 12 bases between. CDR3 length: 12 amino acids. This CDR3 reads CASSSGQGGYTF. In DNA form, the CDR3 reads TGTGCCAGCAGTTCAGGGCAGGGTGGCTACACCTTC.

This chain joins TRBV6-1 and TRBJ2-5; 7 bases align to TRBD1. The CDR3 extends over 15 amino acids. The J segment lost 0 bases and the V segment lost 4 bases, leaving 5 bases of the junction unmatched. The germline CDR1 and CDR2 sequences are MNHNS and SASEGT. As DNA, the CDR3 is TGTGCCAGCAGTGCGGGACAGCCGTACCAAGAGACCCAGTACTTC. Translating gives CASSAGQPYQETQYF.

The genes are TRBV5-8 and TRBJ2-1; D might be TRBD2 (6 bases). V shed 4 bases and J shed 4 bases, with 18 bases lying between them. This CDR3 comprises 16 residues. Germline CDR1 and CDR2: SGHTS and YDEGEE. The CDR3 DNA is TGTGCCAGCAGCCCGGGGACTCGCCCTTCGTACAATGAGCAGTTCTTC. Translating it yields CASSPGTRPSYNEQFF. Using reference TRBV5-8 and TRBJ2-1 for the parts outside the CDR3, the full variable domain is EAGVTQSPTHLIKTRGQQATLRCSPISGHTSVYWYQQALGLGLQFLLWYDEGEERNRGNFPPRFSGRQFPNYSSELNVNALELEDSALYLCASSPGTRPSYNEQFFGPGTRLTVL.

The table lists this clonotype with a few counts. The junction departs from germline at one end; a sequencing error may be responsible. The chain carries TRBV7-9 and TRBJ2-3; D is perhaps TRBD1 or TRBD2 (5 bases each). CDR3 length: 13 residues. Germline assignment: CDR1 SEHNR and CDR2 FQNEAQ (reference sequence). The CDR3 loop is CANSSRDADTQYF. The CDR3 coding sequence is TGTGCCAACAGCTCCAGGGACGCAGATACGCAGTATTTT.

Many counts were recorded for this clonotype. The V gene is TRBV11-2, the J gene TRBJ2-3; 9 nucleotides line up with TRBD2. With 4 bases clipped from V and 4 bases from J, the junction kept 6 bases outside the gene matches. The CDR3 consists of 15 residues. Germline V gene lookup returns CDR1 SGHAT and CDR2 FQNNGV. CDR3 residues: CASSYPGTSSDTQYF. CDR3 bases: TGTGCCAGCAGCTACCCCGGGACTAGCTCAGATACGCAGTATTTT.

The J gene is TRBJ1-2, the V gene TRBV4-1, with D maybe TRBD1 (5 bases). V shed 0 bases and J shed 4 bases, with 18 bases lying between them. Per the germline V gene, CDR1 is MGHRA and CDR2 is YSYEKL. This CDR3 spans 17 amino acids. The CDR3: CASSQDSLRQHLYGYTF. In nucleotides, the CDR3 is TGCGCCAGCAGCCAAGACTCTCTCAGACAGCACCTCTATGGCTACACCTTC.

This clonotype was seen at least ten times. V is TRBV4-1 and J is TRBJ1-2; D not resolved. V dropped 6 bases and J dropped 0 bases, with 14 bases sitting between them. Germline V gives CDR1 MGHRA, CDR2 YSYEKL. CDR3 size: 15 residues. In DNA, the CDR3 is TGCGCCAGCAGTTTCGTAGGCTCTCCTAACTATGGCTACACCTTC. Amino acid sequence: CASSFVGSPNYGYTF.

This clonotype has ten or more counts. CDR3 in amino acids: CASSSAWTAYEQYF. The DNA for the CDR3 is TGTGCCAGCAGTTCGGCCTGGACAGCCTACGAGCAGTACTTC. The rearrangement joins TRBV28 to TRBJ2-7; weak D call: TRBD1 (6 bases). V was cut by 4 bases and J by 2 bases, with 12 bases left in between. CDR1 MDHEN and CDR2 SYDVKM come from the germline V gene. This CDR3 has 14 amino acids.

Comment on this clonotype: A much more abundant neighbour one base away suggests this may be a read error. The chain carries TRBV30 and TRBJ1-2; perhaps TRBD1 as D (5 bases). V was trimmed by 5 bases and J by 4 bases, leaving 14 bases between them. The CDR3 sequence is 13 residues long. Germline assignment: CDR1 GTSNPN and CDR2 SVGIG (reference sequence). CDR3 in amino acids: CAWFGGEGYGYTF. CDR3 nucleotides: TGTGCCTGGTTCGGGGGAGAAGGCTATGGCTACACCTTC. Together with reference TRBV30 and TRBJ1-2, the CDR3 gives the full variable domain: SQTIHQWPATLVQPVGSPLSLECTVEGTSNPNLYWYRQAAGRGLQLLFYSVGIGQISSEVPQNLSASRPQDRQFILSSKKLLLSDSGFYLCAWFGGEGYGYTFGSGTRLTVV.

At least ten counts were recorded for this clonotype. The J gene is TRBJ2-7, the V gene TRBV27; no clear D gene. The CDR3 runs 18 residues. Germline V gives CDR1 MNHEY, CDR2 SMNVEV (reference sequence). Trimming left V 0 bases short and J 1 base short, with 19 bases between. CDR3 sequence (DNA): TGTGCCAGCAGTTTATCCCTTCAAGGGTTTCGCCGGTCCTACGAGCAGTACTTC. As protein: CASSLSLQGFRRSYEQYF.

This clonotype has at least ten counts. The rearrangement uses TRBV7-6 and TRBJ1-5, with D unresolved. This CDR3 contains 15 residues. With 1 base removed from V and 5 bases from J, the gap between germline ends came to 12 bases. CDR1 is SGHVS and CDR2 is FNYEAQ in the germline V gene. The DNA for the CDR3 is TGTGCCAGCAGCTTAGACGCGCAGGTGCATCAGCCCCAGCATTTT. Translated: CASSLDAQVHQPQHF.

The gene calls are TRBV5-6 and TRBJ2-1, with TRBD2 matching over 14 bases. The CDR3 loop spans 15 amino acids. Germline loops: CDR1 SGHDT, CDR2 YYEEEE. The junction had 5 bases not matched to a gene; V was cut back by 4 bases and J by 8 bases. This CDR3 reads CASSAGLAGVHEQFF. Written as DNA, the CDR3 is TGTGCCAGCAGCGCGGGACTAGCGGGAGTCCATGAGCAGTTCTTC.